This T cell receptor (beta chain) was found in a study of vaccination and CD4 T cells after COVID-19. Study-wide background: Cultures that served as controls received a CEFX pool, an HIV-1 Nef pool, or no peptide.

CDR3 length: 10 amino acids. The germline gives CDR1 SNHLY, CDR2 FYNNEI. The V end was cut by 8 bases, the J end by 4 bases, with 6 bases between. Cultured CD4+ T-cell DNA underwent Oncomine TCR Beta short-read sequencing. Using its own MiXCR run on the PCR reads, TCRdb lists one record per CDR3 protein. The sample gives 25,000 to 30,000 distinct CDR3 sequences, roughly 38% of which show up once; about 3.7% is in the top ten. Documented time point: late sampling 161 to 241 days after vaccination in a few convalescent patients. Treatment described: approximately 9-day PBMC culture with coronavirus spike peptide pools or control peptides (ViraFEST assay). Once peptide pools had expanded antigen-specific T cells, ViraFEST sequenced TCRs. This clonotype appeared a few times. Its antigen is unknown.

The sequence was collected from a human donor who had recovered from COVID-19. The rearrangement links TRBV2 to TRBJ2-7, with D unresolved. The sequenced sample was CD4+ T cells from blood, cultured in vitro, obtained about 7 months after SARS-CoV-2 vaccination. DNA for the CDR3: TGTGCCAGCCTCTTATACGAGCAGTACTTC. Translated, it gives CASLLYEQYF.